The 32 T cell receptor beta chains below were found in one sample sequenced in a study of blood T cell repertoires in COVID-19. Libraries were prepared by immunoSEQ multiplex PCR; TCRdb keeps only in-frame clonotypes and omits some of them. The table records about 49,000 clones, approximately 90% of them present only once. The material sequenced was peripheral blood. The source is a human donor in a cohort sampled during active COVID-19.

CDR3 residues: CASSQYESPLHF. CDR3 sequence (DNA): TGTGCCAGCAGCCAGTATGAGTCACCCCTCCACTTT. The chain is built from TRBV14 and TRBJ1-6; D is uncertain. V dropped 3 bases and J dropped 10 bases, with 7 bases sitting between them. The length of the CDR3 is 12 residues. Germline lookup yields CDR1 SGHDN and CDR2 FVKESK.

The chain couples TRBV5-5 to TRBJ2-5; no definite D call. The germline CDR1 and CDR2 sequences are SGHKS and YYEKEE (reference sequence). This CDR3 is 13 amino acids long. The ends were cut back, 0 bases at V and 2 bases at J, with 5 bases in the middle. CDR3 DNA: TGTGCCAGCAGCTTGGGCAGTCAAGAGACCCAGTACTTC. This codes for CASSLGSQETQYF. The full variable domain, its missing parts supplied by reference TRBV5-5 and TRBJ2-5, is DAGVTQSPTHLIKTRGQQVTLRCSPISGHKSVSWYQQVLGQGPQFIFQYYEKEERGRGNFPDRFSARQFPNYSSELNVNALLLGDSALYLCASSLGSQETQYFGPGTRLLVL.

The V gene is TRBV5-1, the J gene TRBJ1-1; 12 bases line up with TRBD1. The CDR3 runs 15 residues. V was pared by 5 bases and J by 5 bases, with 7 bases of the junction left unmatched. Germline loops: CDR1 SGHRS, CDR2 YFSETQ. This CDR3 reads CASRAGTGGATEAFF. Written as DNA, the CDR3 is TGCGCCAGCAGAGCGGGGACAGGGGGCGCAACTGAAGCTTTCTTT.

This sequence joins TRBV30 and TRBJ1-1; D unclear. CDR1 GTSNPN and CDR2 SVGIG come from the germline V gene (reference sequence). V was trimmed by 0 bases and J by 3 bases, leaving 8 bases between them. CDR3 length equals 13 residues. The CDR3 spells CAWSVSGDTEAFF. The CDR3 DNA sequence: TGTGCCTGGAGTGTCTCGGGTGACACTGAAGCTTTCTTT. The full variable domain, in which reference TRBV30 and TRBJ1-1 provide the parts outside the CDR3, is SQTIHQWPATLVQPVGSPLSLECTVEGTSNPNLYWYRQAAGRGLQLLFYSVGIGQISSEVPQNLSASRPQDRQFILSSKKLLLSDSGFYLCAWSVSGDTEAFFGQGTRLTVV.

On this clone itself: The junction and the germline gene differ at one end; a read error may be behind it. The chain recombines TRBV4-3 with TRBJ2-3, with 11 bases matching TRBD2. The CDR3 is 15 residues long. Looked up from germline, CDR1 is LGHNA and CDR2 is YSLEER. CDR3 sequence: CASSQDGLPLAGVLF. CDR3 bases: TGCGCCAGCAGCCAAGATGGGCTCCCACTAGCGGGGGTCTTATTT.

The chain links TRBV5-4 to TRBJ2-2, with 9 bases fitting TRBD1. Germline assignment: CDR1 SGHNT and CDR2 YYREEE (reference sequence). This CDR3 contains 15 residues. With 1 base clipped from V and 2 bases from J, the junction kept 0 bases outside the gene matches. CDR3 residues: CASSLTGGNTGELFF. The DNA of the CDR3 is TGTGCCAGCAGCTTGACAGGGGGCAACACCGGGGAGCTGTTTTTT.

The rearrangement joins TRBV7-2 to TRBJ2-3; D gene ambiguous. Trimming cost V 3 bases and J 2 bases, with 9 bases left between them. CDR3 length equals 14 residues. Germline-derived CDR1 and CDR2 are SGHTA and FQGNSA. CDR3 sequence: CASSFGQSTDTQYF. In nucleotides, the CDR3 is TGTGCCAGCAGCTTTGGGCAGTCCACAGATACGCAGTATTTT. Looking up the rest from reference TRBV7-2 and TRBJ2-3 gives the full variable domain: GAGVSQSPSNKVTEKGKDVELRCDPISGHTALYWYRQSLGQGLEFLIYFQGNSAPDKSGLPSDRFSAERTGGSVSTLTIQRTQQEDSAVYLCASSFGQSTDTQYFGPGTRLTVL.

The chain is built from TRBV24-1 and TRBJ1-4, with unresolved D. The CDR3 is made up of 13 amino acids. The V gene lost 4 bases and the J gene lost 4 bases, with 6 bases spanning the gap. The germline CDR1 and CDR2 sequences are KGHDR and SFDVKD. The CDR3 DNA is TGTGCCACCAGTGACGCCTATAATGAAAAACTGTTTTTT. Its translation is CATSDAYNEKLFF.

The V gene is TRBV19, the J gene TRBJ1-1; D gene uncertain. This CDR3 is built from 13 residues. V lost 4 bases, J lost 5 bases, and 11 bases lay in between. The germline CDR1 and CDR2 sequences are LNHDA and SQIVND (reference sequence). The CDR3 nucleotides are TGTGCCAGTAGTACCGGGGAAGATACTGAAGCTTTCTTT. Translating it yields CASSTGEDTEAFF. The full variable domain, in which reference TRBV19 and TRBJ1-1 provide the parts outside the CDR3, is DGGITQSPKYLFRKEGQNVTLSCEQNLNHDAMYWYRQDPGQGLRLIYYSQIVNDFQKGDIAEGYSVSREKKESFPLTVTSAQKNPTAFYLCASSTGEDTEAFFGQGTRLTVV.

This rearrangement joins TRBV30 to TRBJ1-4; D gene ambiguous. From germline, CDR1 is GTSNPN and CDR2 SVGIG (reference sequence). The CDR3 consists of 13 residues. Trimming pared 6 bases from V and 2 bases from J, leaving 10 bases between. The CDR3 loop reads CACTVSTNEKLFF. The CDR3 DNA is TGTGCCTGCACAGTGTCCACTAATGAAAAACTGTTTTTT.

This clone was observed a single time. The chain uses TRBV2 and TRBJ2-2; no clear D gene. CDR1 and CDR2 from the germline V gene are SNHLY and FYNNEI. Deletions cut 7 bases from V and 3 bases from J, with 15 bases between. There are 15 residues in the CDR3. CDR3 bases: TGTGCCAGCAAAGGCGGATACTCCGACACCGGGGAGCTGTTTTTT. Translated, it gives CASKGGYSDTGELFF.

In this sample, this clone turned up once. The J gene is TRBJ1-2, the V gene TRBV23-1; tentative D call: TRBD1 (6 bases). TRBV23-1 is treated as an ORF (open reading frame) with a function not yet certain. The length of the CDR3 is 11 residues. CDR3 amino acids: CASQGNYGYTF. CDR3 nucleotide sequence: TGCGCGTCACAGGGTAACTATGGCTACACCTTC.

The chain carries TRBV6-5 and TRBJ1-2; 7 nucleotides align to TRBD1. The J segment lost 2 bases and the V segment lost 6 bases, leaving 6 bases of the junction unmatched. The CDR3 length is 14 residues. From germline, CDR1 is MNHEY and CDR2 SVGAGI. The CDR3 loop is CASSRQGSNYGYTF. The CDR3 DNA is TGTGCCAGCAGCAGACAGGGCTCGAACTATGGCTACACCTTC.

This sequence joins TRBV29-1 and TRBJ1-2; 9 positions match TRBD1. CDR3 length: 16 residues. Germline V gene data show CDR1 as SQVTM and CDR2 as ANQGSEA. After removal of 1 base from V and 7 bases from J, the junction contained 13 bases not matched to a gene. The CDR3 sequence is CSVEGNRGQSLAGYTF. The CDR3 bases are TGCAGCGTTGAAGGGAACAGGGGGCAGTCACTCGCTGGCTACACCTTC. The whole variable domain, filled in from reference TRBV29-1 and TRBJ1-2, reads SAVISQKPSRDICQRGTSLTIQCQVDSQVTMMFWYRQQPGQSLTLIATANQGSEATYESGFVIDKFPISRPNLTFSTLTVSNMSPEDSSIYLCSVEGNRGQSLAGYTFGSGTRLTVV.

The chain is built from TRBV11-2 and TRBJ1-1; 10 bases match TRBD1. This CDR3 spans 14 amino acids. After removal of 4 bases from V and 5 bases from J, the junction contained 4 bases not matched to a gene. Germline CDR1 SGHAT, CDR2 FQNNGV. DNA of the CDR3: TGTGCCAGCAGCTGGCGGGACAGGGGAACTGAAGCTTTCTTT. It is translated as CASSWRDRGTEAFF.

CDR3 amino acids: CASTGEAYEQYF. The CDR3 nucleotides are TGTGCCAGCACCGGGGAAGCCTACGAGCAGTACTTC. The rearrangement uses TRBV6-5 and TRBJ2-7; tentative D call: TRBD2 (5 bases). Trimming took off 7 bases at V and 2 bases at J, with 9 bases between the two ends. CDR1 is MNHEY, CDR2 SVGAGI, per germline. The CDR3 is made up of 12 amino acids.

This clone was detected only once. The CDR3 is CASSTRLGALETQYF. The CDR3 DNA reads TGTGCCAGCAGCACCCGCTTGGGGGCCCTAGAGACCCAGTACTTC. The rearrangement links TRBV7-9 to TRBJ2-5, with D perhaps matching TRBD1 (6 bases). The ends were cut back, 5 bases at V and 4 bases at J, with 17 bases in the middle. The CDR3 is made up of 15 amino acids. Germline V gives CDR1 SEHNR, CDR2 FQNEAQ (reference sequence).

The genes are TRBV12-5 and TRBJ2-5, with 10 bases matching TRBD2. In germline, CDR1 is LGHNT, CDR2 FRNRAP. Trimming at V came to 0 bases and at J to 3 bases, leaving 1 base not matched to a gene. The CDR3 has 15 residues. The CDR3 loop is CASGLVLAGEETQYF. The CDR3 DNA sequence: TGTGCTAGTGGTTTGGTCCTAGCGGGGGAAGAGACCCAGTACTTC.

The chain has TRBV4-1 and TRBJ2-3, with 10 bases lining up with TRBD2. Trimming removed 4 bases from V and 0 bases from J; junction bases left unmatched: 4. CDR3 length equals 16 residues. Germline CDR1 and CDR2: MGHRA and YSYEKL. The CDR3 sequence: CASSLPSGRSTDTQYF. The CDR3 DNA reads as TGCGCCAGCAGCCTACCTAGCGGGAGAAGCACAGATACGCAGTATTTT.

The chain is built from TRBV19 and TRBJ2-3; 7 nucleotides align to TRBD2. Per the germline V gene, CDR1 is LNHDA and CDR2 is SQIVND (reference sequence). The junction had 6 bases not matched to a gene; V was cut back by 2 bases and J by 4 bases. The CDR3 is 15 amino acids. The CDR3 spells CASSISREGPDTQYF. DNA of the CDR3: TGTGCCAGTAGTATATCCAGGGAGGGCCCAGATACGCAGTATTTT.

In DNA form, the CDR3 reads TGTGCCAGCAGTAGAGTGCCGGGGGAGCAGTACTTC. As protein: CASSRVPGEQYF. The chain has TRBV6-5 and TRBJ2-7, with D possibly matching TRBD2 (5 bases). The V gene's germline CDR1 is MNHEY and CDR2 SVGAGI. V lost 5 bases to trimming and J lost 7 bases, with 12 bases between them. The CDR3 covers 12 residues.

This chain joins TRBV18 and TRBJ1-2, with D perhaps TRBD1 (6 bases). Germline values: CDR1 KGHSH, CDR2 LQKENI. This CDR3 comprises 16 residues. The V end lost 2 bases, the J end lost 4 bases, and 17 bases lay between the germline ends. The CDR3 DNA is TGTGCCAGCTCACCAGCCCCGACGGACAGCACCTATGGCTACACCTTC. It codes for CASSPAPTDSTYGYTF.

The chain carries TRBV5-4 and TRBJ1-1; D gene unclear. Germline V gene data show CDR1 as SGHNT and CDR2 as YYREEE (reference sequence). The CDR3 consists of 15 residues. V was clipped by 3 bases and J by 6 bases, with 18 bases between them. Here the CDR3 DNA reads TGTGCCAGCAGCTGGCGGGATGGGCCGGCGTCTGAAGCTTTCTTT. This translates into CASSWRDGPASEAFF.

The CDR3 sequence is CSARVGGAAFF. The CDR3 DNA is TGCAGTGCTAGAGTAGGAGGGGCAGCTTTCTTT. The genes are TRBV20-1 and TRBJ1-1; possibly TRBD1 for D (5 bases). CDR3 length equals 11 residues. Between the trimmed V and J ends, which lost 1 base and 10 bases, there was a span of 10 bases. Per the germline V gene, CDR1 is DFQATT and CDR2 is SNEGSKA (reference sequence).

The gene calls are TRBV7-3 and TRBJ2-2, with TRBD1 matching over 9 bases. CDR3 length: 12 amino acids. The J segment lost 11 bases and the V segment lost 6 bases, leaving 4 bases of the junction unmatched. Germline values: CDR1 SGHTA, CDR2 FQGTGA. CDR3 coding DNA: TGTGCCAGCAGGGTGGACAGGGGCGAGCTGTTTTTT. Amino acids: CASRVDRGELFF.

The chain carries TRBV29-1 and TRBJ1-4, with D possibly matching TRBD1 (5 bases). The ends were cut back, 0 bases at V and 3 bases at J, with 14 bases in the middle. CDR1 and CDR2 from the germline V gene are SQVTM and ANQGSEA. The CDR3 runs to 16 residues. The CDR3 spells CSVEESGAGSNEKLFF. In DNA, the CDR3 is TGCAGCGTTGAAGAGAGCGGGGCAGGGTCTAATGAAAAACTGTTTTTT.

J is TRBJ2-7 and V is TRBV6-2 or TRBV6-3; tentatively, D is TRBD2 (6 bases). From germline, CDR1 is MNHEY and CDR2 SVGEGT. The CDR3 loop spans 12 amino acids. Trimming removed 2 bases from V and 6 bases from J, with 8 bases in between. The CDR3 spells CASSYIGGEQYV. CDR3 DNA sequence: TGTGCCAGCAGTTACATCGGGGGCGAGCAGTACGTC.

The chain carries TRBV5-6 and TRBJ2-3; D is perhaps TRBD1 (6 bases). Looked up from germline, CDR1 is SGHDT and CDR2 is YYEEEE. CDR3 length equals 15 residues. Trimming removed 1 base at V and 1 base at J, with 10 bases between. CDR3 in DNA: TGTGCCAGCAGCTTGTTGGCAGGGGGCACAGATACGCAGTATTTT. Translation gives CASSLLAGGTDTQYF.

The gene calls are TRBV5-1 and TRBJ1-2; 7 bases are shared with TRBD1. The CDR3 loop spans 12 amino acids. Per germline, CDR1 SGHRS and CDR2 YFSETQ. With 5 bases clipped from V and 5 bases from J, the junction kept 3 bases outside the gene matches. The DNA for the CDR3 is TGCGCCAGCAGAGGACAGGCGTATGGCTACACCTTC. It encodes CASRGQAYGYTF. The variable domain in full, completed from reference TRBV5-1 and TRBJ1-2, reads KAGVTQTPRYLIKTRGQQVTLSCSPISGHRSVSWYQQTPGQGLQFLFEYFSETQRNKGNFPGRFSGRQFSNSRSEMNVSTLELGDSALYLCASRGQAYGYTFGSGTRLTVV.

The gene calls are TRBV27 and TRBJ1-1; 10 bases agree with TRBD1. With V trimmed by 5 bases and J by 5 bases, 2 bases remained unmatched. The length of the CDR3 is 13 residues. The germline V gene has CDR1 MNHEY and CDR2 SMNVEV (reference sequence). CDR3 sequence: CASSRDRGTEAFF. The CDR3 DNA reads TGTGCCAGCAGTAGGGACAGGGGAACTGAAGCTTTCTTT.

The CDR3 spells CASSPLEFLNQPQHF. The CDR3 nucleotides read TGTGCCAGCAGTCCCCTGGAGTTCCTCAATCAGCCCCAGCATTTT. V usage is TRBV27 and J usage is TRBJ1-5; D unresolved. Germline V CDR1 and CDR2: MNHEY, SMNVEV (reference sequence). V gave up 5 bases and J gave up 3 bases, with 14 bases separating them. The CDR3 has 15 amino acids.

The chain has TRBV9 and TRBJ2-5, with 10 bases aligning to TRBD1. From germline, CDR1 is SGDLS and CDR2 YYNGEE. J lost 8 bases, V lost 4 bases, and 8 bases had no gene match. CDR3 length: 14 amino acids. As DNA, the CDR3 is TGTGCCAGCAGCCCGCCCGGGACAGGGGTAACCCAGTACTTC. It yields the protein CASSPPGTGVTQYF.